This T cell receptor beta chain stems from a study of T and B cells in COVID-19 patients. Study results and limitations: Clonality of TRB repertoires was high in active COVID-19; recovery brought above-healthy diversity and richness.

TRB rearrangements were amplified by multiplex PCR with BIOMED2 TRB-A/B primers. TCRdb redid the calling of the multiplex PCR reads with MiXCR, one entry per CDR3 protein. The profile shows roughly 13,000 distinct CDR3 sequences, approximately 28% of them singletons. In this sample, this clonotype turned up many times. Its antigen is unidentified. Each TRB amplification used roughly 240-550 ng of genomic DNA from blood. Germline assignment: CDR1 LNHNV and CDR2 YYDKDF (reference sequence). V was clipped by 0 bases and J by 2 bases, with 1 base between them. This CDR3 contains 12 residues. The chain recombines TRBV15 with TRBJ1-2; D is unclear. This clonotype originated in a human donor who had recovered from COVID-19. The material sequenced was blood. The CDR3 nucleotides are TGTGCCACCAGCAGAGACAACTATGGCTACACCTTC. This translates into CATSRDNYGYTF.